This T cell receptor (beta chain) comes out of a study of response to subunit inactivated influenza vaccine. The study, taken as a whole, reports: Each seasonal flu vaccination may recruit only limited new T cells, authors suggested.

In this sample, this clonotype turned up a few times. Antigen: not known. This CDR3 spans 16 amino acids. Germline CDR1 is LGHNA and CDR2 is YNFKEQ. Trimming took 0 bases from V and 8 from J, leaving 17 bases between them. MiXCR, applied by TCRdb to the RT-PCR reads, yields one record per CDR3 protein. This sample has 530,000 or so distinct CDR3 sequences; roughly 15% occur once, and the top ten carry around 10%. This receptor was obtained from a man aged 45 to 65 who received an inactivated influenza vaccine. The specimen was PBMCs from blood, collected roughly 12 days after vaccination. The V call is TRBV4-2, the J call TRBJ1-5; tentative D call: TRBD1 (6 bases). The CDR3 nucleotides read TGTGCCAGCAGCCAAGATTGGGGGCGTCTGGGGGAGCCCCAGCATTTT. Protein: CASSQDWGRLGEPQHF.